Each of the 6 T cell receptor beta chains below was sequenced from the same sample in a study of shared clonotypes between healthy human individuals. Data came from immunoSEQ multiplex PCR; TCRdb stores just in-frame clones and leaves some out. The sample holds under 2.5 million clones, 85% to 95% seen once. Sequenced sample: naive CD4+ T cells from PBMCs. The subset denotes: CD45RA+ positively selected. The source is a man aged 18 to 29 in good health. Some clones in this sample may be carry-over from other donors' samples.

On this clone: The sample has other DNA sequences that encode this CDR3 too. The CDR3 DNA is TGTGCCAGCAGTTTGGTGCGGAATGAGCAGTTCTTC. It specifies CASSLVRNEQFF. This chain joins TRBV27 and TRBJ2-1; unclear D gene. CDR3 size: 12 residues. Trimming pared 3 bases from V and 7 bases from J, leaving 7 bases between. CDR1 is MNHEY, CDR2 SMNVEV, per germline (reference sequence).

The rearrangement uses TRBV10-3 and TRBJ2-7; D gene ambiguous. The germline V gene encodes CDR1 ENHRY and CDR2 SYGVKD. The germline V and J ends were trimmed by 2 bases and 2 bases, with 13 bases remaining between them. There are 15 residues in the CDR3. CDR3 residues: CAISEGIGVTYEQYF. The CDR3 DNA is TGTGCCATCAGTGAGGGTATTGGTGTTACCTACGAGCAGTACTTC.

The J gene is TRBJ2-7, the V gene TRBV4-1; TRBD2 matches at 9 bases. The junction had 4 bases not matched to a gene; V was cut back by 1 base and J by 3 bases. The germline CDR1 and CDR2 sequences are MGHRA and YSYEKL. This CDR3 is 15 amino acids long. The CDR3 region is CASSQGGTSLYEQYF. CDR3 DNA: TGCGCCAGCAGCCAAGGCGGGACTAGCCTCTACGAGCAGTACTTC.

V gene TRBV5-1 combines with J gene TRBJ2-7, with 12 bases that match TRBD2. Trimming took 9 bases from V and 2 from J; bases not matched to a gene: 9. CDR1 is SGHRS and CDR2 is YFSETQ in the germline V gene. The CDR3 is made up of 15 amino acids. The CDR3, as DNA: TGCGCCACCCGCTGGACTAGCGGGGCCCCCTACGAGCAGTACTTC. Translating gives CATRWTSGAPYEQYF.

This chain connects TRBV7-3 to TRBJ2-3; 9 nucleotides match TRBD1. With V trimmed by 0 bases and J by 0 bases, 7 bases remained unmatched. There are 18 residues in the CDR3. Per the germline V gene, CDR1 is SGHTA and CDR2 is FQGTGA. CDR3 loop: CASSLTPGTGKSTDTQYF. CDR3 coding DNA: TGTGCCAGCAGCTTAACGCCCGGGACAGGGAAAAGCACAGATACGCAGTATTTT.

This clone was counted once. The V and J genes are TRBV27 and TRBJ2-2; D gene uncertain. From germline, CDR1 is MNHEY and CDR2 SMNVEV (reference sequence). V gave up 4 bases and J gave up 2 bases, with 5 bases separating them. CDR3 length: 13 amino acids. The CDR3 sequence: CASSYLNTGELFF. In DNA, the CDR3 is TGTGCCAGCAGTTACCTCAACACCGGGGAGCTGTTTTTT.